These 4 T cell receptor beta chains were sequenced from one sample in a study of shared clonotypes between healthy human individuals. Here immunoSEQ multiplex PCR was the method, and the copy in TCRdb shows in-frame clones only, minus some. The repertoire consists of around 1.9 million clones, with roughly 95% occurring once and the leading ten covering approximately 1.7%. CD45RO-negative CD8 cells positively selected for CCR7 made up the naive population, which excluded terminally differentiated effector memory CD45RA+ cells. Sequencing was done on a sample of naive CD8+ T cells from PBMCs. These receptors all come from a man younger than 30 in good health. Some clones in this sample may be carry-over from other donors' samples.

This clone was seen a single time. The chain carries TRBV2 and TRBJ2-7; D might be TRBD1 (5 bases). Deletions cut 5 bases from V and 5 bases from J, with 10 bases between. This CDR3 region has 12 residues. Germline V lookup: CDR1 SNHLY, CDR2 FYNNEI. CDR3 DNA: TGTGCCAGCAGTTACAGGATCCACGAGCAGTACTTC. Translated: CASSYRIHEQYF.

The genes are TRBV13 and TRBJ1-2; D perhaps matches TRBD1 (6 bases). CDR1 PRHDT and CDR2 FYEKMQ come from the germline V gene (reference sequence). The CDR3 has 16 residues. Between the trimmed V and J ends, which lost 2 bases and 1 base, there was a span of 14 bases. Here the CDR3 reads CASSLTTDRINYGYTF. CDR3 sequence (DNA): TGTGCCAGCAGCTTAACAACCGACAGGATTAACTATGGCTACACCTTC.

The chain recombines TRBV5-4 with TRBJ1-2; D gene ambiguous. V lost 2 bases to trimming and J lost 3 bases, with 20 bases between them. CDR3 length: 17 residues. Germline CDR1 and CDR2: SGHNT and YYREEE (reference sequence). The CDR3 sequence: CASSFPSWGIGDYGYTF. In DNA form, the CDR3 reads TGTGCCAGCAGCTTCCCATCGTGGGGAATCGGGGACTATGGCTACACCTTC.

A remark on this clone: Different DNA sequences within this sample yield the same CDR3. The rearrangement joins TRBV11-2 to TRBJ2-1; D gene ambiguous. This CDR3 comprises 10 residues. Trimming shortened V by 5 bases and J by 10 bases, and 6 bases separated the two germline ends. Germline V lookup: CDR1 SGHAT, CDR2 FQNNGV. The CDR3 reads CASSLREQFF. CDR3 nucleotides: TGTGCCAGCAGCCTACGAGAGCAGTTCTTC.